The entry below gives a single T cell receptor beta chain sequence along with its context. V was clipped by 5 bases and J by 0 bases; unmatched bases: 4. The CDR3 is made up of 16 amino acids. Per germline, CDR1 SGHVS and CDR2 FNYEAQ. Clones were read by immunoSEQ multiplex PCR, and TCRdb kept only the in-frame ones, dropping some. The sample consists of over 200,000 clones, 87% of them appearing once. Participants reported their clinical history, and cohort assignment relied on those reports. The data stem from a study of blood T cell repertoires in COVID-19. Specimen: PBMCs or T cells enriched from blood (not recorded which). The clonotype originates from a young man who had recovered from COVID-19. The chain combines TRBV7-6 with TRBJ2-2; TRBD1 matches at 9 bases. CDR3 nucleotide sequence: TGTGCCAGCAGCCCCAGGACAGGGGCGAACACCGGGGAGCTGTTTTTT. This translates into CASSPRTGANTGELFF.